These 18 T cell receptor beta chains came from one sample sequenced in a study of beta chain features in type 1 diabetes. Reverse transcribing all isolated RNA meant expressed TCRB transcripts were sequenced. The method was immunoSEQ multiplex PCR; TCRdb's version includes in-frame clones alone and lacks a portion of them. Among hundreds of thousands of clones listed, 15% to 18% were seen once. The material sequenced was naive CD4+ T cells from blood. The receptor set was obtained from a man between 18 and 35 years old in good health.

This clone was seen a few times. The rearrangement links TRBV7-2 to TRBJ2-1, with 8 bases identical to TRBD2. V shed 7 bases, J shed 4 bases, and the junction held 12 bases outside the gene matches. Germline loops: CDR1 SGHTA, CDR2 FQGNSA. The CDR3 runs 16 residues. DNA for the CDR3: TGTGCCAGCATGCAGCGAGTGGGGACTAGGTACAATGAGCAGTTCTTC. Amino acids: CASMQRVGTRYNEQFF.

The V gene is TRBV2, the J gene TRBJ1-1, with 9 bases aligning to TRBD1. V lost 5 bases to trimming and J lost 5 bases; unmatched junction nucleotides: 9. Germline V gene sequence: CDR1 SNHLY, CDR2 FYNNEI. The CDR3 loop spans 15 amino acids. The CDR3 reads CASSPGQGLVTEAFF. CDR3 bases: TGTGCCAGCAGTCCGGGACAGGGTTTGGTGACTGAAGCTTTCTTT.

This clone was found a few times. The chain uses TRBV14 and TRBJ1-6; D may be TRBD1 (5 bases). CDR1 and CDR2 from the germline V gene are SGHDN and FVKESK. V lost 4 bases, J lost 0 bases, and 13 bases lay in between. The CDR3 is 17 amino acids. In nucleotides, the CDR3 is TGTGCCAGCAGCCCAGGTTCAGGGAACTCCTATAATTCACCCCTCCACTTT. Protein sequence: CASSPGSGNSYNSPLHF.

V gene TRBV19 combines with J gene TRBJ1-5; 11 bases are shared with TRBD1. The CDR3 sequence is 15 residues long. The germline V gene encodes CDR1 LNHDA and CDR2 SQIVND (reference sequence). J was trimmed by 3 bases and V by 8 bases; bases with no gene match: 6. The DNA for the CDR3 is TGTGCCAGTTGGCGGGGACAGGGGGTCAATCAGCCCCAGCATTTT. Amino acid sequence: CASWRGQGVNQPQHF.

There are a few counts of this clone. The chain combines TRBV14 with TRBJ1-1; perhaps TRBD1 as D (5 bases). Trimming removed 1 base at V and 4 bases at J, with 7 bases between. This CDR3 has 13 residues. The germline gives CDR1 SGHDN, CDR2 FVKESK. The CDR3 DNA reads as TGTGCCAGCAGCCAAGGACAGCGCACTGAAGCTTTCTTT. It codes for CASSQGQRTEAFF.

In DNA form, the CDR3 reads TGTGCCAGCTCACCGACAGACTCCTACGAGCAGTACTTC. Amino acids: CASSPTDSYEQYF. V is TRBV18 and J is TRBJ2-7; a weak D match, TRBD1 (5 bases). Germline assignment: CDR1 KGHSH and CDR2 LQKENI. The CDR3 consists of 13 residues. The ends were cut back, 3 bases at V and 0 bases at J, with 6 bases in the middle.

CDR3 bases: TGTGCCAGCAGCTTGCGGTCCTTCCGAGGAGAGACCCAGTACTTC. Encoded protein: CASSLRSFRGETQYF. The V gene is TRBV5-4, the J gene TRBJ2-5; D gene ambiguous. CDR3 length: 15 amino acids. V lost 1 base to trimming and J lost 4 bases, with 14 bases between them. The germline CDR1 and CDR2 sequences are SGHNT and YYREEE (reference sequence).

The rearrangement links TRBV7-9 to TRBJ2-1; 13 bases are a match to TRBD2. This CDR3 has 15 amino acids. The V and J ends lost 1 base and 15 bases, in that order; junction bases with no gene match: 9. Germline CDR1 is SEHNR and CDR2 is FQNEAQ (reference sequence). CDR3 region: CASSLVLAGGPWLFF. CDR3 bases: TGTGCCAGCAGCTTAGTACTAGCGGGAGGGCCTTGGTTGTTCTTC.

Only a few counts were recorded for this clone. The V call is TRBV7-8, the J call TRBJ1-6, with D hard to call. Germline V gene lookup returns CDR1 SGHVS and CDR2 FQNEAQ. The CDR3 is 18 residues long. V lost 6 bases and J 0 bases, leaving 18 bases between the germline ends. CDR3 loop: CASRGQVGRSSYNSPLHF. CDR3 DNA: TGTGCCAGCAGAGGGCAAGTAGGACGGAGCTCCTATAATTCACCCCTCCACTTT.

V and J are TRBV19 and TRBJ2-1; D uncertain. Germline CDR1 reads LNHDA; CDR2 reads SQIVND (reference sequence). Between the trimmed V and J ends, which lost 5 bases and 0 bases, there was a span of 8 bases. CDR3 length equals 14 residues. CDR3 loop: CASSWWGSYNEQFF. In nucleotides, the CDR3 is TGTGCCAGTAGTTGGTGGGGCTCCTACAATGAGCAGTTCTTC.

This clone came up a few times. The chain is built from TRBV28 and TRBJ1-2; D uncertain. V lost 6 bases and J lost 8, with 13 bases in between. The CDR3 covers 12 residues. In germline, CDR1 is MDHEN, CDR2 SYDVKM. This CDR3 reads CASRVPQSGYTF. The DNA of the CDR3 is TGTGCCAGCAGAGTTCCTCAGAGCGGCTACACCTTC.

V usage is TRBV28 and J usage is TRBJ2-2; no clear D gene. Germline lookup yields CDR1 MDHEN and CDR2 SYDVKM. The CDR3 runs to 13 residues. Deletions cut 5 bases from V and 3 bases from J, with 7 bases between. The CDR3 reads CASSPADTGELFF. DNA of the CDR3: TGTGCCAGCAGTCCAGCAGACACCGGGGAGCTGTTTTTT.

The table lists this clone with a few counts. The rearrangement joins TRBV18 to TRBJ2-3; 11 bases map to TRBD2. CDR1 is KGHSH and CDR2 is LQKENI in the germline V gene. With V trimmed by 4 bases and J by 1 base, 10 bases remained unmatched. The CDR3 length is 18 residues. This CDR3 reads CASSLFSPGLAGTDTQYF. Here the CDR3 DNA reads TGTGCCAGCTCACTTTTCTCGCCGGGACTAGCGGGCACAGATACGCAGTATTTT.

This clone turned up a few times. The chain has TRBV5-1 and TRBJ1-5; 8 bases map to TRBD1. The CDR3 runs to 14 residues. V gave up 4 bases and J gave up 7 bases; unmatched junction bases: 7. Germline V gene data show CDR1 as SGHRS and CDR2 as YFSETQ. As DNA, the CDR3 is TGCGCCAGCAGCCGGACAGGGATCGGGCAGCCCCAGCATTTT. This translates into CASSRTGIGQPQHF.

The chain combines TRBV14 with TRBJ2-2; D gene uncertain. The CDR3 totals 16 residues. The germline V gene encodes CDR1 SGHDN and CDR2 FVKESK. The V gene lost 4 bases and the J gene lost 6 bases, with 18 bases spanning the gap. In DNA form, the CDR3 reads TGTGCCAGCAGCCCCCTTCAAGGCCCCGGACCCGGGGAGCTGTTTTTT. Translating gives CASSPLQGPGPGELFF. Using reference TRBV14 and TRBJ2-2 for the parts outside the CDR3, the full variable domain is EAGVTQFPSHSVIEKGQTVTLRCDPISGHDNLYWYRRVMGKEIKFLLHFVKESKQDESGMPNNRFLAERTGGTYSTLKVQPAELEDSGVYFCASSPLQGPGPGELFFGEGSRLTVL.

The sample holds a few counts of this clone. The chain joins TRBV10-3 to TRBJ2-7; possible D gene TRBD1, 5 bases. The CDR3 sequence is 13 residues long. V lost 7 bases, J lost 6 bases, and 16 bases lay in between. The V gene's germline CDR1 is ENHRY and CDR2 SYGVKD. CDR3 DNA: TGTGCCATCAATTTCGGACAACCCTCCGAGCAGTACTTC. Protein: CAINFGQPSEQYF.

This chain joins TRBV7-8 and TRBJ2-7; 15 bases line up with TRBD2. After removal of 5 bases from V and 6 bases from J, the junction contained 14 bases not matched to a gene. The CDR3 contains 18 residues. The germline V gene encodes CDR1 SGHVS and CDR2 FQNEAQ. CDR3 protein: CASSSRGVRTSGRGEQYF. In DNA form, the CDR3 reads TGTGCCAGCAGCAGTAGGGGAGTGAGGACTAGCGGGAGGGGCGAGCAGTACTTC.

This clone has more than one count but fewer than ten. The chain recombines TRBV5-1 with TRBJ2-3; D may be TRBD1 or TRBD2 (7 bases each). From germline, CDR1 is SGHRS and CDR2 YFSETQ. The CDR3 has 16 amino acids. Between the trimmed V and J ends, which lost 0 bases and 6 bases, there was a span of 17 bases. In DNA, the CDR3 is TGCGCCAGCAGCTTGGCCAGGGGGGGCAACGGTGATACGCAGTATTTT. This sequence encodes CASSLARGGNGDTQYF.